A single sample is the source of the 13 T cell receptor beta chains below, sequenced in a study of T cell responses to AZD1222 COVID-19 vaccine (dated by TCRdb to 2020 to 2023). The time point label of this sample denotes: baseline before first vaccination. The sample's treatment or condition label is to be understood as: meningococcal conjugate vaccine given as trial control. The method behind the library was the immunoSEQ multiplex PCR assay. TCRdb obtained this table from immuneACCESS and retained in-frame rearrangements with V and J assigned. These tables miss some clones; where compared with another copy, unresolved V genes account for less than half of the shortfall, and the remainder is unexplained. For this sample the table gives 84,000 or so clones, of which about 90% were detected only once. The ten largest make up 5.2% of the sample. Sequenced here: peripheral blood, sampled on day 0 of MenACWY control vaccination. These receptors all stem from an adult in good health.

V usage is TRBV6-2 or TRBV6-3 and J usage is TRBJ2-1, with 13 bases aligning to TRBD2. Trimming cost V 6 bases and J 8 bases; bases outside gene matches: 10. Looked up from germline, CDR1 is MNHEY and CDR2 is SVGEGT. The CDR3 spans 16 residues. DNA of the CDR3: TGTGCCAGCAGCCCCGGACTAGCGGGAGTAATGTATGAGCAGTTCTTC. Amino acids: CASSPGLAGVMYEQFF.

This clone was observed once. The chain is built from TRBV7-3 and TRBJ2-1; the match to TRBD2 covers 16 bases. The CDR3 runs to 18 residues. The germline V gene has CDR1 SGHTA and CDR2 FQGTGA. With 4 bases clipped from V and 0 bases from J, the junction kept 3 bases outside the gene matches. CDR3 nucleotide sequence: TGTGCCAGCAGCTACGGGACTAGCGGGAGGGCCTCCTACAATGAGCAGTTCTTC. The encoded protein is CASSYGTSGRASYNEQFF.

V and J are TRBV5-1 and TRBJ1-1, with a weak D call TRBD1 (5 bases). The CDR3 sequence is 14 residues long. Germline CDR1 and CDR2: SGHRS and YFSETQ. Trimming removed 4 bases at V and 1 base at J, with 11 bases between. The CDR3 protein is CASSPYQGNTEAFF. The DNA for the CDR3 is TGCGCCAGCAGCCCTTATCAGGGGAACACTGAAGCTTTCTTT. The variable domain in full, with the rest retrieved from reference TRBV5-1 and TRBJ1-1, is KAGVTQTPRYLIKTRGQQVTLSCSPISGHRSVSWYQQTPGQGLQFLFEYFSETQRNKGNFPGRFSGRQFSNSRSEMNVSTLELGDSALYLCASSPYQGNTEAFFGQGTRLTVV.

As regards this clone: Other nucleotide sequences from this sample produce the same CDR3. For the CDR3, the DNA is TGTGCCAGCAGCTTAGGGGGTAGCAATCAGCCCCAGCATTTT. Its translation: CASSLGGSNQPQHF. This rearrangement joins TRBV5-4 to TRBJ1-5, with D perhaps matching TRBD1 (6 bases). Trimming pared 2 bases from V and 0 bases from J, leaving 6 bases between. Germline V gene data show CDR1 as SGHNT and CDR2 as YYREEE (reference sequence). This CDR3 has 14 amino acids.

The V call is TRBV18, the J call TRBJ1-5; D gene ambiguous. Germline V gives CDR1 KGHSH, CDR2 LQKENI. The V end lost 6 bases, the J end lost 4 bases, and 4 bases lay between the germline ends. CDR3 length: 11 amino acids. The CDR3: CASSPNQPQHF. CDR3 nucleotide sequence: TGTGCCAGCTCCCCTAATCAGCCCCAGCATTTT. Full variable domain (missing parts from reference TRBV18 and TRBJ1-5): NAGVMQNPRHLVRRRGQEARLRCSPMKGHSHVYWYRQLPEEGLKFMVYLQKENIIDESGMPKERFSAEFPKEGPSILRIQQVVRGDSAAYFCASSPNQPQHFGDGTRLSIL.

The rearrangement links TRBV3-1 (or the pseudogene TRBV3-2) to TRBJ2-7; D uncertain. Trimming shortened V by 4 bases and J by 7 bases, and 17 bases separated the two germline ends. CDR3 length equals 14 residues. Germline CDR1 and CDR2: LGHDT and YNNKEL (reference sequence). The CDR3 nucleotides read TGTGCCAGCAGCCGAGAATTAGACCCTTCGGAGCAGTACTTC. It translates to CASSRELDPSEQYF.

The V and J genes are TRBV7-9 and TRBJ1-4; a possible D gene is TRBD1 (5 bases). V was cut by 7 bases and J by 8 bases, with 14 bases left in between. Germline CDR1 SEHNR, CDR2 FQNEAQ (reference sequence). The CDR3 has 13 residues. The CDR3 loop is CASIRQGEEKLFF. The CDR3 DNA sequence: TGTGCCAGCATAAGGCAGGGCGAGGAAAAACTGTTTTTT.

CDR3 DNA sequence: TGTGCCAGCAGCTCGGGCGGGACTAGCGGGAGTCATACGCAGTATTTT. Encoded protein: CASSSGGTSGSHTQYF. V usage is TRBV11-2 and J usage is TRBJ2-3, with 14 bases identical to TRBD2. The CDR3 totals 16 residues. Unmatched junction bases numbered 7, after V lost 4 bases and J lost 7 bases. Germline CDR1 SGHAT, CDR2 FQNNGV.

The genes are TRBV6-1 and TRBJ2-7; D remains ambiguous. This CDR3 is 12 amino acids long. V was pared by 0 bases and J by 6 bases, with 6 bases between. Looked up from germline, CDR1 is MNHNS and CDR2 is SASEGT. The CDR3 region has the DNA TGTGCCAGCAGTGAAGCGGGCTTCGAGCAGTACTTC. Residues: CASSEAGFEQYF.

This clone appeared a single time. The V gene is TRBV5-1, the J gene TRBJ2-5, with 10 bases aligning to TRBD1. The CDR3 covers 17 residues. The trim removed 4 bases at V and 7 bases at J, leaving 16 bases unmatched. Germline assignment: CDR1 SGHRS and CDR2 YFSETQ. The chain's CDR3 is CASSHIAGTGDKGTQYF. The CDR3 nucleotides are TGCGCCAGCAGCCATATTGCCGGGACAGGGGACAAGGGGACCCAGTACTTC.

The chain carries TRBV2 and TRBJ1-5; no clear D gene. Germline CDR1 SNHLY, CDR2 FYNNEI. Between the trimmed V and J ends, which lost 4 bases and 0 bases, there was a span of 7 bases. The CDR3 has 14 amino acids. The CDR3 DNA follows: TGTGCCAGCAGTGTTGACGGTAGCAATCAGCCCCAGCATTTT. This encodes CASSVDGSNQPQHF.

The V call is TRBV5-6, the J call TRBJ2-1, with D possibly being TRBD1 (8 bases). Germline values: CDR1 SGHDT, CDR2 YYEEEE. The CDR3 has 17 amino acids. The germline V and J ends were trimmed by 6 bases and 1 base, with 20 bases remaining between them. The CDR3: CASTATTGGGSYNEQFF. The CDR3 coding sequence is TGTGCCAGCACCGCGACCACAGGGGGGGGATCCTACAATGAGCAGTTCTTC.

This sequence joins TRBV7-2 and TRBJ2-2; 14 positions match TRBD2. The CDR3 is made up of 19 amino acids. J was trimmed by 1 base and V by 1 base; bases with no gene match: 5. From germline, CDR1 is SGHTA and CDR2 FQGNSA. CDR3 DNA: TGTGCCAGCAGCTTAGTAGGACTAGCGGGGGGCGGGAACACCGGGGAGCTGTTTTTT. Its protein is CASSLVGLAGGGNTGELFF.